This TCR beta chain is drawn from a study of cytomegalovirus exposure and HLA in healthy donors. V gave up 7 bases and J gave up 2 bases, with 14 bases separating them. The CDR3 is made up of 14 amino acids. Looked up from germline, CDR1 is SGHTA and CDR2 is FQGNSA. It was with 60 Vbeta and 13 Jbeta primers that the PCR ran. Data came from immunoSEQ multiplex PCR; TCRdb stores just in-frame clones and leaves some out. This sample has 200,000 or so clones, with under 85% found just once. The chain carries TRBV7-2 and TRBJ2-5, with D tentatively TRBD1 (5 bases). The sequenced material came from PBMCs. This sequence originates from a man aged 45 to 65 in good health and CMV-seronegative. The CDR3 spells CASTSARAQETQYF. The DNA of the CDR3 is TGTGCCAGCACCTCCGCCAGGGCTCAAGAGACCCAGTACTTC.